The entry below describes one T cell receptor beta chain. The entry originates in a study of blood T cell repertoires in COVID-19. Only in-frame clones appear in the TCRdb table, and some are missing; sequencing was by immunoSEQ multiplex PCR. The table includes about 160,000 clones, about four fifths detected once. This clonotype originated in a man between 65 and 85 years old who had recovered from COVID-19. Sequencing was performed on peripheral blood.

The CDR3 is CASSVGRGRNQPQHF. The CDR3 coding sequence is TGTGCCAGTAGTGTGGGCAGGGGCCGCAATCAGCCCCAGCATTTT. V gene TRBV19 combines with J gene TRBJ1-5; maybe TRBD1 (6 bases). This CDR3 comprises 15 residues. V lost 5 bases and J lost 2, with 13 bases in between. Per germline, CDR1 LNHDA and CDR2 SQIVND (reference sequence).